This T cell receptor beta chain was captured in a study of blood T cell repertoires in COVID-19 (TCRdb year 2020). Background for the entire study: Collaborator samples came from the United States, Italy and Spain and covered acute and convalescent phases of COVID-19. The material from the prospective study consisted of cDNA or gDNA derived from T cells, B-cell-depleted T cells, or PBMCs. The dataset comprised deeply sampled blood TCRbeta repertoires from subjects exposed to, actively infected with, or recovered from COVID-19. The repertoires were released in a freely available public database intended as a resource for research on the immune response to SARS-CoV-2. Samples were obtained from the ongoing ImmuneRACE study (first 160 participants) and from about 1,300 subjects provided by 6 global collaborators. Nearly every sample came with metadata listing a de-identified subject ID, COVID-19 status, age in years and sex. HLA class I and class II types, where available, came from metadata supplied by the sample provider rather than from assay-based typing.

Collaborating institutions collected whole blood in K2EDTA tubes following their own protocols. Collaborator samples were shipped for TCRbeta analysis as frozen whole blood, isolated PBMCs, or DNA extracted from either sample type. TCRbeta CDR3 regions were amplified from genomic DNA by means of the immunoSEQ Assay, a bias-controlled multiplex PCR. Under the source paper's analysis protocol: Within the assay, amplification of reference gene primers was used to estimate how many nucleated cells each sample contained. To quantify the absolute abundance of each unique TCRbeta CDR3 rearrangement, sequence reads were collapsed and filtered. Productive Simpson clonality was computed per sample as the square root of Simpson's diversity index over productive rearrangements. TCRdb took this table from immuneACCESS and kept in-frame rearrangements with V and J called. Such tables lack part of the clones; where checked against another copy, unresolved V genes explain under half of the gap, and the rest is unexplained. V and J calls and clone size are given by that table; D and trimming were obtained from the DNA. Here the sample has about 76,000 clones; about four fifths occur a single time. Together, the top ten hold 15% to 20% of the sample.

What the study reported, not specific to this receptor: Clinical and demographic metadata were provided uncurated, with the amount varying by source and participant.

As concerns this clone: Its target antigen remains unknown. One base away there is no much larger clone; base qualities are not given.

Measured from the cysteine to the phenylalanine, the CDR3 is 14 residues long. Only CDR3 DNA remains: 42 bases, in frame from the first base. The germline V and J ends show losses of 4 bases and 5 bases respectively, and no gene match explains 8 bases of the junction. CDR1 and CDR2 (SQVTM, ANQGSEA) derive from the germline V gene. This TCR was recovered from a woman aged 55-69 years with acute or convalescent COVID-19. Input material: peripheral blood. The chain couples TRBV29-1 to TRBJ1-1; TRBD1 aligns with 9 central bases. The DNA sequence is as follows: TGCAGCGTTGGGGGGACAGGGAGGGGAACTGAAGCTTTCTTT. Its protein is CSVGGTGRGTEAFF.